This T cell receptor beta chain is from a study of cytomegalovirus exposure and HLA in healthy donors. Regarding the study as a whole: Exclusion applied to some V segments, including TRBV6-2 and TRBV6-3, as they were indistinguishable. In vitro confirmation showed a few CMV-associated chains to be CMV antigen specific. The study put roughly 160 TCR beta chains on its list as cytomegalovirus-associated.

V lost 5 bases, J lost 7 bases, and 24 bases lay in between. There are 17 residues in the CDR3. Germline V gene lookup returns CDR1 SGHTA and CDR2 FQGNSA. In regard to this clone: Its antigen remains unknown.

Use of 60 Vbeta and 13 Jbeta primers characterized the PCR. Repertoires were generated with immunoSEQ multiplex PCR, while TCRdb's copy carries only in-frame clones and drops some. The sample shows 150,000 to 200,000 clones, about 80% of them seen only once. Each donor was healthy, and each was a bone marrow donor. This receptor was identified in a boy between 10 and 17 years old in good health and CMV-seronegative. The sequenced material came from PBMCs. The chain employs TRBV7-2 and TRBJ2-1; a weak D match, TRBD2 (6 bases). CDR3 nucleotide sequence: TGTGCCAGCAGCCCTCTCTCGGGACTGGGTTTCTCAAATGAGCAGTTCTTC. Protein product: CASSPLSGLGFSNEQFF.